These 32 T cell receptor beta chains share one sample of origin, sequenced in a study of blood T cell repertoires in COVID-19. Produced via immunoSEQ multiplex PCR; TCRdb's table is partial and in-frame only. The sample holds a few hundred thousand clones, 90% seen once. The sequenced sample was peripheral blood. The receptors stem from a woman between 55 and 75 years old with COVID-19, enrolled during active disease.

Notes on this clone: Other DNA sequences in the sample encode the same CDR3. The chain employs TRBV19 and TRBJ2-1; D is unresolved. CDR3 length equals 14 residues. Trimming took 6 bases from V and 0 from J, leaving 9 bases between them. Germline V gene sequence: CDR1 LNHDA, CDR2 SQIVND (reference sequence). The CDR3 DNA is TGTGCCAGTAGCCTATCTAGCTCCTACAATGAGCAGTTCTTC. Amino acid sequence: CASSLSSSYNEQFF.

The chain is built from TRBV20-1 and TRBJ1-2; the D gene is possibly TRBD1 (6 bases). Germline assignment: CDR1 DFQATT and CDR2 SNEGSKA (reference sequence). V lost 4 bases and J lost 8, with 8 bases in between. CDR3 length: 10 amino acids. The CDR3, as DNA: TGCAGTGCTACAGGGGAAGGCTACACCTTC. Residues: CSATGEGYTF.

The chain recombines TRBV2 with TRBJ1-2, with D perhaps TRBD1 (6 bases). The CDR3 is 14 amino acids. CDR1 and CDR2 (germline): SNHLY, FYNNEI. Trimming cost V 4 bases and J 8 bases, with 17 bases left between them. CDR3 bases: TGTGCCAGCAGTGCGAACAGGGCCGAGCAAGGCTACACCTTC. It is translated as CASSANRAEQGYTF.

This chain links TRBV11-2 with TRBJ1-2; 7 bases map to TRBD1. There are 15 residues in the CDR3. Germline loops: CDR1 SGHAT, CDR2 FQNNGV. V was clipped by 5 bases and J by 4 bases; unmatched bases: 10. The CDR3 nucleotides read TGTGCCAGCAGCGCCTCCCGGGACAGCTTCTATGGCTACACCTTC. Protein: CASSASRDSFYGYTF.

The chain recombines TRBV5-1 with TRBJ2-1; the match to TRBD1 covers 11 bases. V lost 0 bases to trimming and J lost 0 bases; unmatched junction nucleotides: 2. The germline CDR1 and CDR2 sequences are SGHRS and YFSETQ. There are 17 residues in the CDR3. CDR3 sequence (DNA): TGCGCCAGCAGCTTGGGGACAGGGGGCAGCTCCTACAATGAGCAGTTCTTC. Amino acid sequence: CASSLGTGGSSYNEQFF.

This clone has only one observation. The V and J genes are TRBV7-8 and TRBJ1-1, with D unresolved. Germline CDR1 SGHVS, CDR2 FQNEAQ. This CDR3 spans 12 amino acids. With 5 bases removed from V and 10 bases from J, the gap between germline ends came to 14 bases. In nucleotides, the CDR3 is TGTGCCAGCAGCCCGAGCATGACGGGAGCTTTCTTT. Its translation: CASSPSMTGAFF.

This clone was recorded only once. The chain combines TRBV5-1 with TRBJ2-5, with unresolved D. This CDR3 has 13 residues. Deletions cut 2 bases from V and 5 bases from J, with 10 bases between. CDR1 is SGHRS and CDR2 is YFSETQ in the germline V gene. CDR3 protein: CASSFGSLETQYF. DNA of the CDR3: TGCGCCAGCAGCTTCGGTAGCTTGGAGACCCAGTACTTC.

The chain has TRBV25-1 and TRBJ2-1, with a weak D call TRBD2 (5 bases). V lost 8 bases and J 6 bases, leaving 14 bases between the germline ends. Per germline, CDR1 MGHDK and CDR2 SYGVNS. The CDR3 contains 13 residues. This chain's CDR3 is CASSRRRSNEQFF. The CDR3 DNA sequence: TGTGCCAGCTCAAGAAGGAGGTCCAATGAGCAGTTCTTC.

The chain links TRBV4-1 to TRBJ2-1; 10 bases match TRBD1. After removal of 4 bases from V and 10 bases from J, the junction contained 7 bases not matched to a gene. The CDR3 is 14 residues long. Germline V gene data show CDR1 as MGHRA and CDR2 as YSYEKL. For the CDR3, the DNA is TGCGCCAGCAGCCCAACGACAGGGGGCCAGGAGCAGTTCTTC. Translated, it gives CASSPTTGGQEQFF.

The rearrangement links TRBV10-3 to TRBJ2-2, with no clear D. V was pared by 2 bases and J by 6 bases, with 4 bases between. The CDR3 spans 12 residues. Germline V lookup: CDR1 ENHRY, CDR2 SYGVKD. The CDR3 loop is CAISESPGELFF. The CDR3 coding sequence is TGTGCCATCAGTGAGAGCCCCGGGGAGCTGTTTTTT.

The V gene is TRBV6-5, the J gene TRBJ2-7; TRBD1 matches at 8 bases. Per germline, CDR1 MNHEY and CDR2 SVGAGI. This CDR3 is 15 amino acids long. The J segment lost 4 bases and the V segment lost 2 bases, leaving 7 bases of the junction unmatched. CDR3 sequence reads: CASSYDDRGPYEQYF. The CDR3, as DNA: TGTGCCAGCAGTTACGACGACAGGGGCCCTTACGAGCAGTACTTC.

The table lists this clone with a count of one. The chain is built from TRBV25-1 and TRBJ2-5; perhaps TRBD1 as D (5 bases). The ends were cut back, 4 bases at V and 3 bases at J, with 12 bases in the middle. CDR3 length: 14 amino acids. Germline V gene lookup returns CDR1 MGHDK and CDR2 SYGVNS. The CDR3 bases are TGTGCCAGCAGTGCGTGGGGCCGGGAAGAGACCCAGTACTTC. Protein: CASSAWGREETQYF.

CDR3 protein: CSASKGDGETQYF. The DNA of the CDR3 is TGCAGTGCTAGTAAGGGGGATGGGGAGACCCAGTACTTC. This chain connects TRBV20-1 to TRBJ2-5; maybe TRBD1 (6 bases). V was cut by 3 bases and J by 5 bases, with 13 bases left in between. This CDR3 spans 13 amino acids. Germline assignment: CDR1 DFQATT and CDR2 SNEGSKA (reference sequence).

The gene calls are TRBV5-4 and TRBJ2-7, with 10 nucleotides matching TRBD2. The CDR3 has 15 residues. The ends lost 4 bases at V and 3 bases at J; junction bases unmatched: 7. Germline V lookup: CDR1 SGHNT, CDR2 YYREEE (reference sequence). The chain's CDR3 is CASSPGLAEVYEQYF. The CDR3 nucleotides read TGTGCCAGCAGCCCTGGACTAGCGGAGGTCTACGAGCAGTACTTC.

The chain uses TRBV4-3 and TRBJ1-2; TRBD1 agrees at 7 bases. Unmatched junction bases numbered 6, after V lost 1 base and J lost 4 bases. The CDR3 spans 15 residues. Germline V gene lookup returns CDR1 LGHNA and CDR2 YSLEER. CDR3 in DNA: TGCGCCAGCAGCCAAGCGTACAGGGGAGCCTATGGCTACACCTTC. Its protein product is CASSQAYRGAYGYTF.

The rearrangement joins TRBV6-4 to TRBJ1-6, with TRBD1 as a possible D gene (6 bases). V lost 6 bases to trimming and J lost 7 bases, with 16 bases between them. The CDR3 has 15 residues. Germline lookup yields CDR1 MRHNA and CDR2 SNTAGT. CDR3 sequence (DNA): TGTGCCAGCAGACCATCGGACAGCACGAATTCACCCCTCCACTTT. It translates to CASRPSDSTNSPLHF.

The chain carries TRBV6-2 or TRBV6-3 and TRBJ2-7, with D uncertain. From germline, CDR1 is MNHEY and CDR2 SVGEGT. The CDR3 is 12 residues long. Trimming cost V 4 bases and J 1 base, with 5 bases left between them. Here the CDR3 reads CASSFISYEQYF. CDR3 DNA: TGTGCCAGCAGTTTTATATCCTACGAGCAGTACTTC.

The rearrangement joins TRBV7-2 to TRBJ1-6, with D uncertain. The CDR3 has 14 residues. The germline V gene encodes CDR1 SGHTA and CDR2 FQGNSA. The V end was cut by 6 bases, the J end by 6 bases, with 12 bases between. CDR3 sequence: CASSSSRVNSPLHF. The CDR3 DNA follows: TGTGCCAGCAGTTCCTCCCGTGTTAATTCACCCCTCCACTTT.

In nucleotides, the CDR3 is TGTGCCAGCAGCGTAGAGGGACAGGGCCTTAACGAGCAGTACTTC. Encoded protein: CASSVEGQGLNEQYF. This chain links TRBV9 with TRBJ2-7, with TRBD1 matching over 9 bases. The J segment lost 5 bases and the V segment lost 0 bases, leaving 6 bases of the junction unmatched. Per germline, CDR1 SGDLS and CDR2 YYNGEE. This CDR3 has 15 amino acids.

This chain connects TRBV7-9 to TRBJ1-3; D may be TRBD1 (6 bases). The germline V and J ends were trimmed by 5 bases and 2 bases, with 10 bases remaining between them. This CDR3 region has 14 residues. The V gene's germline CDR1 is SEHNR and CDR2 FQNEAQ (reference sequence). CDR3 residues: CASSRDRTGNTIYF. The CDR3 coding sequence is TGTGCCAGCAGCCGTGACAGGACTGGAAACACCATATATTTT.

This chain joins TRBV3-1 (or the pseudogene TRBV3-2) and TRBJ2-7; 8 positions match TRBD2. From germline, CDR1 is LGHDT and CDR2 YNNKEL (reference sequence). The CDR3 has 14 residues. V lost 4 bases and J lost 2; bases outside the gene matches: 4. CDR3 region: CASSLVAGPYEQYF. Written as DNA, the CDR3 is TGTGCCAGCAGCCTCGTAGCGGGACCCTACGAGCAGTACTTC.

The CDR3 sequence is CASSLSPYLGYTF. Written as DNA, the CDR3 is TGTGCCAGCAGTTTAAGCCCCTATCTTGGCTACACCTTC. The chain combines TRBV12-3 or TRBV12-4 with TRBJ1-2; D gene ambiguous. This CDR3 contains 13 residues. V lost 2 bases, J lost 7 bases, and 11 bases lay in between.

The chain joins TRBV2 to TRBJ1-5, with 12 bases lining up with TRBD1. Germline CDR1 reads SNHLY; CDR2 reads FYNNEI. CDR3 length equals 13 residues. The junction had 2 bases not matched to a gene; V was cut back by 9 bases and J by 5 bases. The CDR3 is CASGTGGYQPQHF. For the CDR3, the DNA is TGTGCCAGTGGGACAGGGGGCTATCAGCCCCAGCATTTT.

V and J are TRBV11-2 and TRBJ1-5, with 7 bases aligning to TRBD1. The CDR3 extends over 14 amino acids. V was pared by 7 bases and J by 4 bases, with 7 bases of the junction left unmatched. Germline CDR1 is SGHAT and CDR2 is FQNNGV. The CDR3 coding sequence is TGTGCCAGCAATCCTTCAGGGGGGAATCAGCCCCAGCATTTT. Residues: CASNPSGGNQPQHF. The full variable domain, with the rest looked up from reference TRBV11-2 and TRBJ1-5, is EAGVAQSPRYKIIEKRQSVAFWCNPISGHATLYWYQQILGQGPKLLIQFQNNGVVDDSQLPKDRFSAERLKGVDSTLKIQPAKLEDSAVYLCASNPSGGNQPQHFGDGTRLSIL.

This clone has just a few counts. In nucleotides, the CDR3 is TGTGCCAGCAGGGCCGGGGGTCAGGATGGCTACACCTTC. Its protein product is CASRAGGQDGYTF. The gene calls are TRBV6-5 and TRBJ1-2; D is possibly TRBD1 (5 bases). The ends were cut back, 6 bases at V and 6 bases at J, with 14 bases in the middle. The CDR3 has 13 residues. Germline V CDR1 and CDR2: MNHEY, SVGAGI.

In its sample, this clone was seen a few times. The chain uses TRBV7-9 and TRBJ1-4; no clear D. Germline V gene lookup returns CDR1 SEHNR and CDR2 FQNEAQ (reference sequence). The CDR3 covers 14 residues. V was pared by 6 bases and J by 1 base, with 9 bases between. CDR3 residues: CASSLSITNEKLFF. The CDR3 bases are TGTGCCAGCAGTCTCTCTATAACTAATGAAAAACTGTTTTTT.

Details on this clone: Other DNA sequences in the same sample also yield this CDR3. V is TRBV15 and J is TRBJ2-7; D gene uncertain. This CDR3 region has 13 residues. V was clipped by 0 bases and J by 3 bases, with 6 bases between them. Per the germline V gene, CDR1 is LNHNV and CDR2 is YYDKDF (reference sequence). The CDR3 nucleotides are TGTGCCACCAGCAGAGATCCCGGCTACGAGCAGTACTTC. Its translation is CATSRDPGYEQYF.

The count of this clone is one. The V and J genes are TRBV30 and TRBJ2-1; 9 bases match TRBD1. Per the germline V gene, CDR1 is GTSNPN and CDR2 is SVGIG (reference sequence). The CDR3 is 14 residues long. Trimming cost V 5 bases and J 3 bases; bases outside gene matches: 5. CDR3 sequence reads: CAWGRGQGYNEQFF. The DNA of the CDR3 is TGTGCCTGGGGGAGGGGACAGGGCTACAATGAGCAGTTCTTC.

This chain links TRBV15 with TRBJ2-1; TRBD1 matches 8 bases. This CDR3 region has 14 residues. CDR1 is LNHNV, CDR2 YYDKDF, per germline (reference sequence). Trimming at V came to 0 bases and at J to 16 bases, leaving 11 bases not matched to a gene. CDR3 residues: CATSRDRVGQGCFF. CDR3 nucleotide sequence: TGTGCCACCAGCAGAGATCGGGTCGGACAGGGCTGCTTCTTC. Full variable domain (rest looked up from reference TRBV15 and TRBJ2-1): DAMVIQNPRYQVTQFGKPVTLSCSQTLNHNVMYWYQQKSSQAPKLLFHYYDKDFNNEADTPDNFQSRRPNTSFCFLDIRSPGLGDTAMYLCATSRDRVGQGCFFGPGTRLTVL.

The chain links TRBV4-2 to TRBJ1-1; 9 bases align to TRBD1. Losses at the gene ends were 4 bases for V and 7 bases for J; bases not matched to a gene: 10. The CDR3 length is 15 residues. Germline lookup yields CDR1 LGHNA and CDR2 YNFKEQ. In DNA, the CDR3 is TGTGCCAGCAGCCCCCCGGGACAGGGAAACCGTGAAGCTTTCTTT. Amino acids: CASSPPGQGNREAFF.

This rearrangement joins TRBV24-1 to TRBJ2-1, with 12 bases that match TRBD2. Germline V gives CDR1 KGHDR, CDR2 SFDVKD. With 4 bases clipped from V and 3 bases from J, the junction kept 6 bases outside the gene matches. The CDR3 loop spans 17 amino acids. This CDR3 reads CATSERTSGEGYNEQFF. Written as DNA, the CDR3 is TGTGCCACCAGTGAGAGGACTAGCGGGGAGGGCTACAATGAGCAGTTCTTC.

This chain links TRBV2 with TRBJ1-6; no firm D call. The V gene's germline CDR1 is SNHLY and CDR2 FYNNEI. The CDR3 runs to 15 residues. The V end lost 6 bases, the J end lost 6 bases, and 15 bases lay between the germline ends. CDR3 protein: CASRRESGVNSPLHF. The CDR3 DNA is TGTGCCAGCAGGAGGGAAAGTGGGGTTAATTCACCCCTCCACTTT.